This T cell receptor beta chain is drawn from a study of patients and donors after allogeneic stem cell transplantation. The CDR3 has 14 residues. Deletions cut 5 bases from V and 3 bases from J, with 11 bases between. One entry per CDR3 protein, called by TCRdb with MiXCR from the RT-PCR reads. Of approximately 250,000 distinct CDR3 sequences in the sample, 11% to 15% are singletons; the top ten hold under 14%. In its sample, this clonotype was seen many times. Sequencing used blood, either unsorted or a sorted T cell fraction (not recorded which). This TCR was recovered from a human donor who was either an allogeneic HSCT recipient or a stem cell or donor lymphocyte infusion donor (not recorded which). It is not recorded whose cells these are; they may come from a transplant donor. The chain joins TRBV12-3 or TRBV12-4 to TRBJ1-5; perhaps TRBD1 as D (6 bases). The CDR3 protein is CASSTRDTNQPQHF. As DNA, the CDR3 is TGTGCCAGCAGTACCCGGGACACCAATCAGCCCCAGCATTTT.